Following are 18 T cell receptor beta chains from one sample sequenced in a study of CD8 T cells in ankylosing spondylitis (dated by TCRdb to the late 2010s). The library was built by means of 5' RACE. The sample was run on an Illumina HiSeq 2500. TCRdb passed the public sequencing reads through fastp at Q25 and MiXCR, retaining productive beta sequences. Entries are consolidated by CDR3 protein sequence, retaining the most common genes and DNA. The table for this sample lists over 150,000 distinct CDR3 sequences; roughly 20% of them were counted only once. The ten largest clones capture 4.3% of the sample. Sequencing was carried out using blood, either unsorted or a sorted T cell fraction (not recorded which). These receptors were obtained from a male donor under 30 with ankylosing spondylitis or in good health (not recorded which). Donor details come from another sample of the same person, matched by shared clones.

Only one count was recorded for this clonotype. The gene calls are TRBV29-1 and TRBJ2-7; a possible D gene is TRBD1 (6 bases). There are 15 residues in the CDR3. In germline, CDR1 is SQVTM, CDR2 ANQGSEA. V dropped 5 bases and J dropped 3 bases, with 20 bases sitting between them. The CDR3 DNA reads TGCAGCGTTCGGACTCTACAGGGATCCCTCTACGAGCAGTACTTC. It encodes CSVRTLQGSLYEQYF.

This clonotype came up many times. In nucleotides, the CDR3 is TGCAGTGCTAGAGATCTATCAGTCACTGAAGCTTTCTTT. Protein sequence: CSARDLSVTEAFF. This chain uses TRBV20-1 with TRBJ1-1, with D hard to call. The V end lost 0 bases, the J end lost 4 bases, and 9 bases lay between the germline ends. The germline V gene has CDR1 DFQATT and CDR2 SNEGSKA (reference sequence). The CDR3 totals 13 residues.

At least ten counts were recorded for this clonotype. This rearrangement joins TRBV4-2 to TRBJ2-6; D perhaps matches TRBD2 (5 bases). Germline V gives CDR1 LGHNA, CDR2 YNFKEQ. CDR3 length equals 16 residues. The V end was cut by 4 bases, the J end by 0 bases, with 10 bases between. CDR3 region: CASSPRRDSGANVLTF. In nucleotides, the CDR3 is TGTGCCAGCAGCCCAAGACGGGACTCTGGGGCCAACGTCCTGACTTTC.

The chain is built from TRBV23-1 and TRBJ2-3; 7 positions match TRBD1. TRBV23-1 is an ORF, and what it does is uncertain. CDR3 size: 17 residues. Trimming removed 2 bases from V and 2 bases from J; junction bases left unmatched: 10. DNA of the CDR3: TGCGCCAGCAGTCAAACCCAGACAGGGTGGGACACAGATACGCAGTATTTT. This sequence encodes CASSQTQTGWDTDTQYF.

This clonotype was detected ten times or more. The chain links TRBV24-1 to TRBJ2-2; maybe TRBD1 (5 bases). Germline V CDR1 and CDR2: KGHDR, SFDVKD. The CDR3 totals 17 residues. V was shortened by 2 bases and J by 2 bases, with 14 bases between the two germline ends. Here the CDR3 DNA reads TGTGCCACCAGTGATTCGGTATTACAGGCCAACACCGGGGAGCTGTTTTTT. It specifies CATSDSVLQANTGELFF.

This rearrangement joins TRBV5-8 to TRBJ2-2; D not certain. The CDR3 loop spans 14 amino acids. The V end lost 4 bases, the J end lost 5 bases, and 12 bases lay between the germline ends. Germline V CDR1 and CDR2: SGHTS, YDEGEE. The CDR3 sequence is CASSPRATTGELFF. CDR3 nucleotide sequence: TGTGCCAGCAGCCCTCGGGCCACAACCGGGGAGCTGTTTTTT.

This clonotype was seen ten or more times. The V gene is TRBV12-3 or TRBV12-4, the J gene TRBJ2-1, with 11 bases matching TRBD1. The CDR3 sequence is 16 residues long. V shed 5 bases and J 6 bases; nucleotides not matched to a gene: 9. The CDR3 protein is CASSPFGQGAVNEQFF. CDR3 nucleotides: TGTGCCAGCAGTCCTTTCGGACAGGGGGCGGTCAATGAGCAGTTCTTC.

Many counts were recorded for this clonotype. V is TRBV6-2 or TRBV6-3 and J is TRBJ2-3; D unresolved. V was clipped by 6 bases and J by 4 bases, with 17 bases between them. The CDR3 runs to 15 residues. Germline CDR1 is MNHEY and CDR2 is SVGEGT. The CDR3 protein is CASSDRLHTADTQYF. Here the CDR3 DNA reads TGTGCCAGCAGCGACCGACTCCACACCGCAGATACGCAGTATTTT.

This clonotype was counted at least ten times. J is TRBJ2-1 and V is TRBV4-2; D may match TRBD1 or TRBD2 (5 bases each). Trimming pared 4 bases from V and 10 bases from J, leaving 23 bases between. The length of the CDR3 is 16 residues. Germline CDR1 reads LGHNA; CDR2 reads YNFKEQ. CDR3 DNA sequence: TGTGCCAGCAGCCCCCAAGACAGTCCCAGCGGCGGGGAGCAGTTCTTC. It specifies CASSPQDSPSGGEQFF.

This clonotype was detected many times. Here the CDR3 DNA reads TGCGCCAGCAGCCAAGGGGATTTCAGCACAGAAGCGAACACCGGGGAGCTGTTTTTT. The encoded protein is CASSQGDFSTEANTGELFF. The chain is built from TRBV4-1 and TRBJ2-2; no clear D gene. CDR1 and CDR2 from the germline V gene are MGHRA and YSYEKL. V lost 1 base and J 0 bases, leaving 18 bases between the germline ends. CDR3 length: 19 residues.

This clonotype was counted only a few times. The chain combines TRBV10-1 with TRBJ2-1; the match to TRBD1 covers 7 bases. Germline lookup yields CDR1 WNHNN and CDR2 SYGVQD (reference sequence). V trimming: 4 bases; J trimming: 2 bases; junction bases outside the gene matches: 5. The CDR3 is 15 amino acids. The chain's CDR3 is CASSARQGTYNEQFF. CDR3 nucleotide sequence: TGCGCCAGCAGTGCGAGACAGGGAACCTACAATGAGCAGTTCTTC.

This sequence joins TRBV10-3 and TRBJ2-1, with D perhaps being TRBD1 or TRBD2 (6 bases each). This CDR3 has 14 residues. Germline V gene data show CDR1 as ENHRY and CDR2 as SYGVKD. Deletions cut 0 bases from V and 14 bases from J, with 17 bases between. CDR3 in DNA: TGTGCCATCAGTGAGTCGGTAGGGGGGAGATTGGAGTTCTTC. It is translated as CAISESVGGRLEFF.

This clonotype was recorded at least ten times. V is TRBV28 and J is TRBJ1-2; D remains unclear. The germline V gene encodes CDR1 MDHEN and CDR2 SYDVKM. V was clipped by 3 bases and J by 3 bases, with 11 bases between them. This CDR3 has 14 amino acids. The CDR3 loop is CASSFREPYYGYTF. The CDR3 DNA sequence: TGTGCCAGCAGTTTTCGTGAGCCCTACTATGGCTACACCTTC.

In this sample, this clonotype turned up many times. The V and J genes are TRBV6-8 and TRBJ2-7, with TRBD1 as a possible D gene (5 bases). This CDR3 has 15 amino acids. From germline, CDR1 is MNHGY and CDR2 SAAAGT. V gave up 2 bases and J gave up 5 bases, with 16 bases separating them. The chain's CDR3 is CASSYQRDTRDEQYV. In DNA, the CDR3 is TGTGCCAGCAGTTACCAACGCGATACCAGGGACGAGCAGTACGTC.

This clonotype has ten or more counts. CDR3 sequence (DNA): TGTGCCAGCAGTAGACTAGCGGGAGGGGGAGATACGCAGTATTTT. The encoded protein is CASSRLAGGGDTQYF. The rearrangement uses TRBV27 and TRBJ2-3; TRBD2 aligns across 14 bases. V was clipped by 5 bases and J by 5 bases; unmatched bases: 3. The germline CDR1 and CDR2 sequences are MNHEY and SMNVEV (reference sequence). The CDR3 totals 15 residues.

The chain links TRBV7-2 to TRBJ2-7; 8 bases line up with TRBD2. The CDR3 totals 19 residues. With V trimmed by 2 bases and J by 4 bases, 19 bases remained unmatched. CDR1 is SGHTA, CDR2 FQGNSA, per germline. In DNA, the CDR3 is TGTGCCAGCAGCTTACTTTCGTTAGGTGGGAGCGGGGGACGATACGAGCAGTACTTC. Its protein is CASSLLSLGGSGGRYEQYF.

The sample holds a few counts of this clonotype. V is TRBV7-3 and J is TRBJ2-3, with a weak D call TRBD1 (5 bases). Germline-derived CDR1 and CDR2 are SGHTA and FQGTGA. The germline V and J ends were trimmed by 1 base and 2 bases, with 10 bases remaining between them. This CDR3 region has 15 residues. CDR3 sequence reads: CASSLIGAHTDTQYF. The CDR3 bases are TGTGCCAGCAGCTTAATTGGGGCGCACACAGATACGCAGTATTTT.

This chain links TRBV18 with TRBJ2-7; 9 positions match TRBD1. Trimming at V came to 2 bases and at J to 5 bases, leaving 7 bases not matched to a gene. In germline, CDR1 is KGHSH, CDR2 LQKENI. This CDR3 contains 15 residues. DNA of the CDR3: TGTGCCAGCTCACCATCGACAGGGGGTATGAACGAGCAGTACGTC. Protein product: CASSPSTGGMNEQYV.